Sequencing of this T cell receptor (beta chain) was carried out in a study of technical replicates of blood from four donors. TCRdb's table, derived via immunoSEQ multiplex PCR, lists solely in-frame clones and lacks some. The table records approximately 70,000 clones, roughly 93% of them present only once. The sequencing sample was made of T cells isolated from PBMCs. The sequence was collected from a human donor in good health.

The CDR3 region is CASSYSPGVNEQFF. The CDR3 DNA reads TGTGCCAGCAGTTACTCCCCTGGAGTAAATGAGCAGTTCTTC. The V call is TRBV6-5, the J call TRBJ2-1, with D unresolved. V was trimmed by 0 bases and J by 7 bases, leaving 10 bases between them. The CDR3 consists of 14 residues. CDR1 is MNHEY and CDR2 is SVGAGI in the germline V gene.